These 23 T cell receptor beta chains were sequenced from one sample in a study of T cells after yellow fever vaccination. A single record per CDR3 protein comes from TCRdb applying MiXCR to the 5' RACE reads. The sample lists some 560,000 distinct CDR3 sequences, 19% occurring once. The source was PBMCs, collected 15 days after the yellow fever booster vaccination. All receptors derive from a man aged 30 to 45 who received the YFV17D yellow fever vaccine.

This chain links TRBV24-1 with TRBJ2-1; D may be TRBD1 or TRBD2 (6 bases each). The CDR3 contains 16 residues. CDR1 KGHDR and CDR2 SFDVKD come from the germline V gene. V lost 7 bases and J lost 8, with 23 bases in between. CDR3 residues: CATREGLDSATDEQFF. The CDR3 region has the DNA TGTGCCACCAGGGAGGGATTGGACAGCGCGACCGATGAGCAGTTCTTC.

This clonotype has a handful of counts. The rearrangement joins TRBV2 to TRBJ2-2; the D call may be TRBD1 or TRBD2 (6 bases each). CDR1 and CDR2 from the germline V gene are SNHLY and FYNNEI. V was cut by 6 bases and J by 4 bases, with 21 bases left in between. This CDR3 region has 17 residues. CDR3 protein: CASRGSLTGGPTGELFF. CDR3 sequence (DNA): TGTGCCAGCAGAGGTTCGCTCACCGGGGGCCCCACCGGGGAGCTGTTTTTT. The full variable domain, rest sourced from reference TRBV2 and TRBJ2-2, is EPEVTQTPSHQVTQMGQEVILRCVPISNHLYFYWYRQILGQKVEFLVSFYNNEISEKSEIFDDQFSVERPDGSNFTLKIRSTKLEDSAMYFCASRGSLTGGPTGELFFGEGSRLTVL.

This clonotype was seen ten or more times. The gene calls are TRBV7-6 and TRBJ2-1; 11 nucleotides agree with TRBD2. With V trimmed by 5 bases and J by 6 bases, 6 bases remained unmatched. From germline, CDR1 is SGHVS and CDR2 FNYEAQ. This CDR3 contains 15 residues. Here the CDR3 DNA reads TGTGCCAGCAGCCCGTCTAGCGGGAGGATCAATGAGCAGTTCTTC. Residues: CASSPSSGRINEQFF.

This clonotype has only a few counts. CDR3 protein: CASSFVHINTGELFF. CDR3 in DNA: TGTGCCAGCAGTTTCGTTCATATAAACACCGGGGAGCTGTTTTTT. The chain carries TRBV12-3 or TRBV12-4 and TRBJ2-2; no reliable D call. The CDR3 consists of 15 residues. Trimming removed 3 bases at V and 2 bases at J, with 10 bases between.

This sequence joins TRBV12-5 and TRBJ2-1; TRBD2 matches 10 bases. Germline CDR1 LGHNT, CDR2 FRNRAP. V was pared by 6 bases and J by 6 bases, with 14 bases of the junction left unmatched. The CDR3 spans 17 residues. The CDR3, as DNA: TGTGCTAGTGGCCCCACCGGGTTACTAGCGGGGATCAATGAGCAGTTCTTC. It translates to CASGPTGLLAGINEQFF.

This chain links TRBV5-1 with TRBJ2-7, with D unclear. V lost 0 bases to trimming and J lost 3 bases, with 10 bases between them. The germline V gene encodes CDR1 SGHRS and CDR2 YFSETQ. The CDR3 is 14 residues long. DNA for the CDR3: TGCGCCAGCAGCTTGGAAGGCAGCTACTACGAGCAGTACTTC. Translating it yields CASSLEGSYYEQYF.

The chain carries TRBV5-1 and TRBJ2-7; D uncertain. The CDR3 has 13 residues. V shed 0 bases and J shed 5 bases, with 9 bases lying between them. Germline lookup yields CDR1 SGHRS and CDR2 YFSETQ. CDR3 loop: CASSLERSDEQYF. Written as DNA, the CDR3 is TGCGCCAGCAGCTTGGAAAGGTCTGACGAGCAGTACTTC.

The V and J genes are TRBV5-1 and TRBJ2-7, with D perhaps TRBD2 (5 bases). This CDR3 has 13 amino acids. Germline V gene sequence: CDR1 SGHRS, CDR2 YFSETQ. Trimming stripped 4 bases from V and 4 bases from J, with 12 bases between. CDR3 amino acids: CASSAKLEYEQYF. The DNA for the CDR3 is TGCGCCAGCAGCGCCAAACTAGAGTACGAGCAGTACTTC.

The chain carries TRBV6-2 or TRBV6-3 and TRBJ2-7, with TRBD2 matching 7 bases. The CDR3 length is 14 residues. Losses at the gene ends were 6 bases for V and 0 bases for J; bases not matched to a gene: 5. Germline CDR1 MNHEY, CDR2 SVGEGT. The CDR3 sequence is CASRIGGNSYEQYF. The CDR3, as DNA: TGTGCCAGCAGGATCGGGGGGAACTCCTACGAGCAGTACTTC.

This clonotype was recorded once. This chain uses TRBV5-4 with TRBJ2-7; TRBD2 agrees at 7 bases. The CDR3 consists of 15 residues. CDR1 and CDR2 (germline): SGHNT, YYREEE (reference sequence). V was clipped by 1 base and J by 6 bases; unmatched bases: 10. The CDR3 here is CASSLISRGVGEQYF. Here the CDR3 DNA reads TGTGCCAGCAGCTTGATCAGCCGGGGGGTCGGCGAGCAGTACTTC.

V usage is TRBV19 and J usage is TRBJ2-7; unclear D gene. This CDR3 spans 10 amino acids. The germline gives CDR1 LNHDA, CDR2 SQIVND (reference sequence). CDR3 sequence: CSNIQCEQYF. The CDR3 nucleotides read TGTTCGAATATCCAGTGCGAGCAGTACTTC.

This chain links TRBV7-2 with TRBJ2-5; D may be TRBD2 (6 bases). Germline-derived CDR1 and CDR2 are SGHTA and FQGNSA. The CDR3 loop spans 14 amino acids. The V gene lost 5 bases and the J gene lost 7 bases, with 17 bases spanning the gap. For the CDR3, the DNA is TGTGCCAGCAGCCCATGGACAACCGGGGGGACCCAGTACTTC. This codes for CASSPWTTGGTQYF.

V and J are TRBV7-2 and TRBJ2-1; D possibly corresponds to TRBD2 (6 bases). V was shortened by 3 bases and J by 4 bases, with 13 bases between the two germline ends. Germline V gene lookup returns CDR1 SGHTA and CDR2 FQGNSA. The CDR3 has 15 residues. In DNA form, the CDR3 reads TGTGCCAGCAGCTTGTTGGCTAGCGTGTACAATGAGCAGTTCTTC. It specifies CASSLLASVYNEQFF.

This clonotype has a handful of counts. CDR3 bases: TGTGCCAGCAGCTTAGAGGGGACTCCATACAATGAGCAGTTCTTC. Its translation: CASSLEGTPYNEQFF. The chain is built from TRBV7-9 and TRBJ2-1; D perhaps matches TRBD2 (6 bases). Germline lookup yields CDR1 SEHNR and CDR2 FQNEAQ (reference sequence). This CDR3 spans 15 amino acids. With 1 base removed from V and 4 bases from J, the gap between germline ends came to 11 bases.

The genes are TRBV27 and TRBJ2-1; maybe TRBD1 (5 bases). Germline-derived CDR1 and CDR2 are MNHEY and SMNVEV (reference sequence). V was cut by 2 bases and J by 4 bases, with 9 bases left in between. This CDR3 is built from 14 residues. The DNA of the CDR3 is TGTGCCAGCAGTTTAGACAGATATTACAATGAGCAGTTCTTC. It encodes CASSLDRYYNEQFF.

Only a few counts were recorded for this clonotype. The gene calls are TRBV27 and TRBJ2-1; 15 nucleotides line up with TRBD2. J was trimmed by 10 bases and V by 8 bases; bases with no gene match: 15. Germline CDR1 MNHEY, CDR2 SMNVEV (reference sequence). The CDR3 is 17 residues long. The CDR3 loop reads CASSKAGTSGRNGEQFF. The CDR3 nucleotides are TGTGCCAGCTCAAAGGCGGGGACTAGCGGGAGGAACGGCGAGCAGTTCTTC.

The chain joins TRBV12-3 or TRBV12-4 to TRBJ1-1; D remains ambiguous. Trimming cost V 6 bases and J 1 base, with 12 bases left between them. This CDR3 region has 14 residues. The CDR3 sequence is CASSPYSGNTEAFF. The CDR3 DNA is TGTGCCAGCAGCCCCTATTCAGGGAACACTGAAGCTTTCTTT.

The V and J genes are TRBV4-3 and TRBJ2-2; no reliable D call. Germline V CDR1 and CDR2: LGHNA, YSLEER. With 1 base removed from V and 4 bases from J, the gap between germline ends came to 7 bases. The CDR3 is made up of 14 amino acids. The CDR3 spells CASSQGQSTGELFF. The CDR3 coding sequence is TGCGCCAGCAGCCAAGGGCAGAGCACCGGGGAGCTGTTTTTT.

This chain connects TRBV11-2 to TRBJ2-1; TRBD2 agrees at 7 bases. The V gene end was trimmed by 0 bases and the J gene end by 6 bases; junction bases not matched to a gene: 11. The CDR3 loop spans 17 amino acids. Looked up from germline, CDR1 is SGHAT and CDR2 is FQNNGV. The CDR3 nucleotides read TGTGCCAGCAGCTTAGAACCCACTTGGGACTATGGCAATGAGCAGTTCTTC. Its protein is CASSLEPTWDYGNEQFF.

This chain links TRBV10-3 with TRBJ2-3, with D possibly TRBD1 on 6 matching bases. Per the germline V gene, CDR1 is ENHRY and CDR2 is SYGVKD. V was shortened by 5 bases and J by 1 base, with 10 bases between the two germline ends. This CDR3 comprises 14 residues. The CDR3 DNA reads as TGTGCCATCAGTTCGCGACAGGGCACAGATACGCAGTATTTT. It codes for CAISSRQGTDTQYF.

The chain has TRBV7-2 and TRBJ2-7; 7 positions match TRBD2. There are 10 residues in the CDR3. CDR1 is SGHTA, CDR2 FQGNSA, per germline. The trim removed 10 bases at V and 7 bases at J, leaving 4 bases unmatched. CDR3 sequence: CATDGGEQYF. CDR3 DNA sequence: TGTGCCACAGACGGGGGGGAGCAGTACTTC.

The V and J genes are TRBV14 and TRBJ2-1, with TRBD2 identical over 10 bases. Trimming cost V 5 bases and J 5 bases; bases outside gene matches: 6. The CDR3 has 15 amino acids. Germline assignment: CDR1 SGHDN and CDR2 FVKESK. The CDR3 region has the DNA TGTGCCAGCAGCTCCGGGACTAGCGAAAACAATGAGCAGTTCTTC. Protein: CASSSGTSENNEQFF.

This clonotype has more than one count but fewer than ten. The chain has TRBV21-1 and TRBJ2-7; the D call of TRBD1 is as the table states it, not checked on the DNA. TRBV21-1 is a pseudogene segment. CDR3 size: 15 residues. CDR3 protein: CASSTRNRGDYEQYF. The CDR3 coding sequence is TGTGCCAGCAGCACTCGGAACAGGGGGGACTACGAGCAGTACTTC.